This section outlines one T cell receptor (beta chain) sequence together with its context. This entry is derived from a study of blood T cell repertoires in COVID-19. The V gene end was trimmed by 5 bases and the J gene end by 2 bases; junction bases not matched to a gene: 6. Germline V CDR1 and CDR2: SGHRS, YFSETQ. CDR3 size: 14 residues. The repertoire was sequenced with immunoSEQ multiplex PCR; TCRdb's copy has only in-frame clones and lacks some. In the table there are around 190,000 clones, roughly 90% of which are singletons. The origin of this receptor is a man younger than 35 with active or convalescent COVID-19. Sequenced: peripheral blood. The chain links TRBV5-1 to TRBJ2-7; TRBD1 matches 8 bases. The CDR3 DNA sequence: TGCGCCAGCAGGTATGGACAGGGTCCCTACGAGCAGTACTTC. The encoded protein is CASRYGQGPYEQYF.